This T cell receptor (beta chain) was retrieved from a study of T-cell memory formation after mild COVID-19. General study results and limits: Researchers could not confirm that second-wave clones peaking on day 37 targeted SARS-CoV-2.

From the 5' RACE reads, TCRdb called clonotypes with MiXCR, one entry per CDR3 protein. The repertoire holds over 300,000 distinct CDR3 sequences, with approximately 22% as singletons. This clonotype showed up just a few times. Its antigen is not known. This CDR3 region has 14 residues. Trimming pared 3 bases from V and 4 bases from J, leaving 12 bases between. The chain combines TRBV12-3 or TRBV12-4 with TRBJ1-1; D is undetermined. The sequence came from a man between 18 and 35 years old who had mild COVID-19 (a few samples of this study predate the infection). Cell type and time point are not known. The specimen sequenced was PBMCs or a T cell subset sorted from them (not recorded which). The CDR3 DNA sequence: TGTGCCAGCAGTTTTGCGTTTGCGGGCACTGAAGCTTTCTTT. This sequence encodes CASSFAFAGTEAFF.